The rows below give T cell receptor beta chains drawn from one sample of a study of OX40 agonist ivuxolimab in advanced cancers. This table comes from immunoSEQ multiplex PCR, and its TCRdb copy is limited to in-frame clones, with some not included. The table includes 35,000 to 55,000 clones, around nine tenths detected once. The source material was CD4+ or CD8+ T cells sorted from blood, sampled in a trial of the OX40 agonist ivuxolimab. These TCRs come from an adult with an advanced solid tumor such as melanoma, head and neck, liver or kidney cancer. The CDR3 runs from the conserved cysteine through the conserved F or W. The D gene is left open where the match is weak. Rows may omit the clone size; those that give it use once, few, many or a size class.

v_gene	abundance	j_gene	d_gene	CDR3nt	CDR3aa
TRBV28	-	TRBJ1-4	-	TGTGCCAGCAGTCCCGGGGGGCTCTTTAATGAAAAACTGTTTTTT	CASSPGGLFNEKLFF
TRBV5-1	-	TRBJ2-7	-	TGCGCCAGCAGCTCCCAAGCGGGCCTCTACGAGCAGTACTTC	CASSSQAGLYEQYF
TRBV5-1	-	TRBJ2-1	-	TGCGCCAGCAGCTTGGGTACGGGAATTTACTACAATGAGCAGTTCTTC	CASSLGTGIYYNEQFF
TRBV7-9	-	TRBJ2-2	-	TGTGCCAGCAGCCAACTAATAACAGGGACCACCGGGGAGCTGTTTTTT	CASSQLITGTTGELFF
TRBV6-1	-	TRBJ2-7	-	TGTGCCGGCAGTGGAGGACCGACGATTCCCTACGAGCAGTACTTC	CAGSGGPTIPYEQYF
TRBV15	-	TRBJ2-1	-	TGTGCCACCAGCAGGACAGGAAGCTCCTACAATGAGCAGTTCTTC	CATSRTGSSYNEQFF
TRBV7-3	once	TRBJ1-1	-	TGTGCCAGCAGCTTAGAAGCCGATATGAACACTGAAGCTTTCTTT	CASSLEADMNTEAFF
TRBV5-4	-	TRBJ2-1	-	TGTGCCAGCAGCTCTGAACAGTTCTACAATGAGCAGTTCTTC	CASSSEQFYNEQFF
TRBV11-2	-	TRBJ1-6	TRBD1	TGTGCCAGCAGCTCCCAGGGGGGGCGGGATTCACCCCTCCACTTT	CASSSQGGRDSPLHF
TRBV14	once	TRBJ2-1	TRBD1	TGTGCCAGCAGCTTTCTCCGGGACAGGGGGTACAATGAGCAGTTCTTC	CASSFLRDRGYNEQFF
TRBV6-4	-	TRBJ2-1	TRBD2	TGTGCCAGCAGTTTTATAGCGGGAGGGAGAAATGAGCAGTTCTTC	CASSFIAGGRNEQFF
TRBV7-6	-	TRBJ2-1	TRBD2	TGTGCCAGCAGCGAGCGAATGGGACTAGCGGGAAAATACAATGAGCAGTTCTTC	CASSERMGLAGKYNEQFF
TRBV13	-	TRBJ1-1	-	TGTGCCAGCAGCGAGGACAGCTTCATGAACACTGAAGCTTTCTTT	CASSEDSFMNTEAFF
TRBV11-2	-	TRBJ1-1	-	TGTGCCAGCAGATCCAGGGGATATACTGAAGCTTTCTTT	CASRSRGYTEAFF
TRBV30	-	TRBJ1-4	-	TGTGCCTGGAGCCCCAGGGGTGAAAAACTGTTTTTT	CAWSPRGEKLFF
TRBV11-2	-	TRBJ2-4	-	TGTGCCAGCAGCCAACTAAGGGACATTCAGTACTTC	CASSQLRDIQYF
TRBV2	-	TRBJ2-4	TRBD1	TGTGCCAGCAGCCAGAGGGACAGGGTTATAGCCAAAAACATTCAGTACTTC	CASSQRDRVIAKNIQYF
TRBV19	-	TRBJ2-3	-	TGTGCCAGTAGGGATTTCGCAGGGCCCACAGATACGCAGTATTTT	CASRDFAGPTDTQYF
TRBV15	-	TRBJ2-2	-	TGTGCCACCAGCAGAGCTTGGGGCGACGGGAACACCGGGGAGCTGTTTTTT	CATSRAWGDGNTGELFF
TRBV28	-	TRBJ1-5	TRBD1	TGTGCCAGCACCAAGACAGGGGCACCTCGTCAGCCCCAGCATTTT	CASTKTGAPRQPQHF
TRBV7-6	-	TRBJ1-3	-	TGTGCCAGCAGCTTTTCGGGGGCAGCCTCCTCTGGAAACACCATATATTTT	CASSFSGAASSGNTIYF
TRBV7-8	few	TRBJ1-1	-	TGTGCCAGCAGCCCGACGCGGGACACGTCGAACACTGAAGCTTTCTTT	CASSPTRDTSNTEAFF
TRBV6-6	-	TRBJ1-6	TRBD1	TGTGCCAGCAGTTGGACAGGGGGCCCGTATAATTCACCCCTCCACTTT	CASSWTGGPYNSPLHF
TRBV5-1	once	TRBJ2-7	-	TGCGCCAGCAGCTTGGACCCCACACCAGGATACGAGCAGTACTTC	CASSLDPTPGYEQYF
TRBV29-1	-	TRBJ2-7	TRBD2	TGCAGCGTTGATTTCTGGCTAGCGGGGACCTACGAGCAGTACTTC	CSVDFWLAGTYEQYF
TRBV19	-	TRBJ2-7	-	TGTGCCAGTAGTCCACGAGGACATCGGTCCTACGAGCAGTACTTC	CASSPRGHRSYEQYF
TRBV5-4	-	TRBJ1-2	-	TGTGCCAGCAGCGATCGGACGGTCGGCTACACCTTC	CASSDRTVGYTF
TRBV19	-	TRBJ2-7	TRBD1	TGTGCCAGTAGTATAAGGGGCAGGGGGTTATACGAGCAGTACTTC	CASSIRGRGLYEQYF
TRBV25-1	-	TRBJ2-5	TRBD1	TGTGCCACCGCGACAGGGCGTCTCGAGACCCAGTACTTC	CATATGRLETQYF
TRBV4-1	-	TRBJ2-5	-	TGCGCCAGCAGCCGGGGAGAGACCCAGTACTTC	CASSRGETQYF
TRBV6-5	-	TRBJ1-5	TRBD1	TGTGCCAGCAGTTACTCCGGACAGGCCAATCAGCCCCAGCATTTT	CASSYSGQANQPQHF
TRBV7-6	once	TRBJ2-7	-	TGTGCCAGCAGCTTATGGACAGATGAGCAGTACTTC	CASSLWTDEQYF
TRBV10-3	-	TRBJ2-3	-	TGTGCCATCAGTGCGGGTTACAGCACAGATACGCAGTATTTT	CAISAGYSTDTQYF
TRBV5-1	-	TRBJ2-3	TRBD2	TGCGCCAGCAGCTTGAAGCGGGAGGGCCTGTTGGATACGCAGTATTTT	CASSLKREGLLDTQYF
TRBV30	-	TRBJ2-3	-	TGTGCCTGGAGTCGCAGGAGCACAGATACGCAGTATTTT	CAWSRRSTDTQYF
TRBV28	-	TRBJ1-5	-	TGTGCCAGCAGTTTATACCCCGGGGGGGTTAATCAGCCCCAGCATTTT	CASSLYPGGVNQPQHF
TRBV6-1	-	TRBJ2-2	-	TGTGCCAGCAGTCGGGCAATCACCGGGGAGCTGTTTTTT	CASSRAITGELFF
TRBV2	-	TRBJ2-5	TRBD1	TGTGCCAGCAGTCGGGACAGGGGCTGGGAGACCCAGTACTTC	CASSRDRGWETQYF
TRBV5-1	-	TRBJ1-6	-	TGCGCCAGCAGCTTGGCCTCGGTTATTCCGGGTTCACCCCTCCACTTT	CASSLASVIPGSPLHF
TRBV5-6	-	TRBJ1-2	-	TGTGCCAGCAGCCCAGGACGAGAAGGCTACACCTTC	CASSPGREGYTF
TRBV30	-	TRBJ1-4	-	TGTGCCTGGAGTGTATACCCCGGCACACCGAATGAAAAACTGTTTTTT	CAWSVYPGTPNEKLFF
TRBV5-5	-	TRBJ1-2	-	TGTGCCAGCAGCCCGTCGGCAGCGGAAAACTATGGCTACACCTTC	CASSPSAAENYGYTF
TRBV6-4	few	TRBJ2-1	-	TGTGCCAGCAGTGCGGGCGGGTCCTACAATGAGCAGTTCTTC	CASSAGGSYNEQFF
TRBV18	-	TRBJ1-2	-	TGTGCCAGCTCACATGCCGGGACCTTTAACTATGGCTACACCTTC	CASSHAGTFNYGYTF
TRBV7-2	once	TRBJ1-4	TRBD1	TGTGCCAGCAGAGTGGGACAGGGTCTTGAAAAACTGTTTTTT	CASRVGQGLEKLFF
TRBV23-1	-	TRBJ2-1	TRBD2	TGCGCCAGCAGCCACTTTCTGACTAGCGGGAATGCGAATGAGCAGTTCTTC	CASSHFLTSGNANEQFF
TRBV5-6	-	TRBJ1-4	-	TGTGCCAGCAGCTTGGGGGGCCCTATTAATGAAAAACTGTTTTTT	CASSLGGPINEKLFF
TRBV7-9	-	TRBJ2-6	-	TGTGCCAGCAGCTTAATGGGTGCTGGGGCCAACGTCCTGACTTTC	CASSLMGAGANVLTF